This TCR beta chain derives from a study of T cell responses to AZD1222 COVID-19 vaccine (TCRdb year 2021). About the study as a whole: Because spike-specific TCR depth and breadth did not differ between the two schedules, AZD1222 recipients who got a second dose at roughly 4 weeks were pooled with those who got a second dose at roughly 12 weeks. TCR sequencing covered more than 230 trial participants: 200 to 220 given two doses of AZD1222 and approximately 26 given two doses of MenACWY control vaccine. Trial participants were enrolled into age subgroups of 18-55, 56-69 and 70-plus years, which contained 148, 28 and 57 TCR-sequenced participants, respectively.

Turning to this clone: It has no known antigen specificity. Per-nucleotide qualities are absent, and no much larger clonotype sits a single base away.

In the paper's terms, the time point label means: baseline before first vaccination. Vaccinee samples were obtained from the UK trials COV001 and COV002, which included a single-blind randomized controlled phase 2/3 trial of AZD1222 (ChAdOx1 nCoV-19) in healthy adults. For TCRbeta chain sequencing, PBMC samples were collected from trial participants at day 0 and at day 28 after the second dose. The CDR3 regions of human TCRbeta chains were subjected to immunosequencing. For the original study's pipeline: Repertoire TCRs were checked for matches against a reference library of SARS-CoV-2-specific TCRs that had been generated using the MIRA antigen-specificity platform. Breadth meant the fraction of unique TCRs that were SARS-CoV-2-associated, whereas depth meant the fraction of total T cells that were SARS-CoV-2-associated. Each spike-specific TCR was assigned to its reactive spike region and to a CD4 or CD8 class using the MIRA data. Log10-transformed breadth and depth values were compared by one-way ANOVA with Sidak's multiple comparisons tests. TCRdb re-hosts the immuneACCESS table, in-frame sequences only. Its copies lack some clones; in the studies checked, an unresolved V gene accounts for under half of them, and the cause for the rest is not known. V and J calls and clone size follow that table, whereas D and trimming were derived from the DNA. Here the sample has roughly 100,000 clones; about 85% occur a single time. The ten largest account for approximately 3% of the sample.

The germline V gene gives CDR1 as SNHLY and CDR2 as FYNNEI. The CDR3, cysteine through phenylalanine, is 13 amino acids long. The only DNA kept is the CDR3, 39 bases in frame from the first base. The germline ends are 8 bases apart after V is trimmed by 5 bases and J by 3 bases. The paper's findings and limits, for the study overall: Vaccine-associated CD4 TCRs spanned the whole spike protein, with dominant responses in regions 160-218 and 743-854. A significant rise in spike-specific TCR breadth and depth was observed after two AZD1222 doses relative to day 0 and relative to MenACWY recipients. Only 5 to 7 AZD1222 recipients were SARS-CoV-2 seropositive at baseline, limiting conclusions about previously exposed vaccinees. No day 14 peak-response samples were available, so repertoires were characterized only after the peak T cell response. Most participants were white British and females outnumbered males, and the authors suggested that clonal diversity may have been underestimated. The 56-69-year group was small, and its depth increase did not reach significance, likely because of low power. Reportedly, close to half of the unique spike-specific TCRs recognized epitopes lying outside the regions that are mutated in the B.1.351 and B.1.1.7 variants.

The sample here was peripheral blood, taken on day 0 of AZD1222 vaccination. The chain couples TRBV2 to TRBJ1-5, with the D gene not clear enough to name. This TCR was recovered from an adult in good health. The nucleotide sequence is TGTGCCAGCAGTCAGGAGTCCAATCAGCCCCAGCATTTT. The encoded protein is CASSQESNQPQHF.